This paragraph covers one TCR beta chain sequence. Its specificity is unknown. TCR beta cDNA libraries had unique molecular identifiers. Hundreds of thousands of cDNA molecules were obtained from roughly 1.1 to 9.2 million T cells. TCRdb independently ran MiXCR on the PCR reads; one entry per CDR3 protein. Of 800,000 to 950,000 distinct CDR3 sequences in the sample, 53% are singletons; the top ten hold roughly 4.4%. This entry belongs to a study of post-analysis software for immune sequencing data. Study at large: Included among the disease courses, which were recorded for the cohort, were relapsing-remitting, secondary progressive and progressive-relapsing multiple sclerosis. Study-wide results and caveats: With TRBV5-6, TRBV5-1 and TRBV20-1 included, 5 or 6 TRBV segments were more frequent in patients than in controls. Multiple sclerosis patients had significantly lower normalized Chao1 diversity than controls. F measure grouped same-batch samples tightly together.

The CDR3 covers 18 residues. Germline values: CDR1 MNHEY, CDR2 SMNVEV (reference sequence). After removal of 2 bases from V and 3 bases from J, the junction contained 13 bases not matched to a gene. The rearrangement joins TRBV27 to TRBJ2-7; TRBD2 matches 10 bases. The material sequenced was blood. This TCR was sampled from a girl under 18 with multiple sclerosis. The DNA of the CDR3 is TGTGCCAGCAGTTTAGCCCCGCCGAGAGCGGGAGGGAACTACGAGCAGTACTTC. Amino acid sequence: CASSLAPPRAGGNYEQYF.